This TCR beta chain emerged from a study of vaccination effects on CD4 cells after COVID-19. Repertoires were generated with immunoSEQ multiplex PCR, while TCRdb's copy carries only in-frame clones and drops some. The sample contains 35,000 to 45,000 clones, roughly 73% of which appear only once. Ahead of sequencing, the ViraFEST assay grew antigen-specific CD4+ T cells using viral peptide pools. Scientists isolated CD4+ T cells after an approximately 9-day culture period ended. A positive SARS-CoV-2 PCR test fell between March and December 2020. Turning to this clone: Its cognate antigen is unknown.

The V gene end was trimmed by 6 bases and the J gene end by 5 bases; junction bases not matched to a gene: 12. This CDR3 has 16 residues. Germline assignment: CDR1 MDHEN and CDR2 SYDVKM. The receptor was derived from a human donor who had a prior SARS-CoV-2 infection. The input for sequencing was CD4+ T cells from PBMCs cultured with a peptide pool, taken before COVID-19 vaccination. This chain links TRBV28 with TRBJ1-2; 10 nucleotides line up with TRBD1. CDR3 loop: CASRGASGTGVYGYTF. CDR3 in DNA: TGTGCCAGCAGAGGAGCCAGCGGGACAGGGGTTTATGGCTACACCTTC.